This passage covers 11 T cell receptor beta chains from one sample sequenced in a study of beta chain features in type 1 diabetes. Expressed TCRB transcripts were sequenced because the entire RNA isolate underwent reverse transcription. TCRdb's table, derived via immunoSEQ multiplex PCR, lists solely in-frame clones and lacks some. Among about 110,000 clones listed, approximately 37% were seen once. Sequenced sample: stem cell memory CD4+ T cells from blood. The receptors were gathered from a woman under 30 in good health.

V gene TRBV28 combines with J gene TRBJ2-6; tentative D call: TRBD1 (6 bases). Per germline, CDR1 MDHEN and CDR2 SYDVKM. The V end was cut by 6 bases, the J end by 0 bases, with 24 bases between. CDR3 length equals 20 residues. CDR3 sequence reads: CASSQPSPRQDRSGANVLTF. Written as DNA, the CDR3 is TGTGCCAGCAGCCAACCTAGCCCCCGACAGGACCGCTCTGGGGCCAACGTCCTGACTTTC.

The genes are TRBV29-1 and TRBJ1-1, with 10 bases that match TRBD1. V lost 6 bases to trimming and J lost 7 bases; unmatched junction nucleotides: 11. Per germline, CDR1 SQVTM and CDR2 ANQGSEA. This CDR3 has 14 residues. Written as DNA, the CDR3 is TGCAGCGTCAACCTGGACAGGGGGGTGGGTGAAGCTTTCTTT. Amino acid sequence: CSVNLDRGVGEAFF.

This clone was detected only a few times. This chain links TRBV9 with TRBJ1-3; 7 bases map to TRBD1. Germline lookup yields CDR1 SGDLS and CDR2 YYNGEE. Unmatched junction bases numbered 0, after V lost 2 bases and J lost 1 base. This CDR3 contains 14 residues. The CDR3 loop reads CASSVTGSGNTIYF. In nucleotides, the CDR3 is TGTGCCAGCAGCGTGACAGGGTCTGGAAACACCATATATTTT.

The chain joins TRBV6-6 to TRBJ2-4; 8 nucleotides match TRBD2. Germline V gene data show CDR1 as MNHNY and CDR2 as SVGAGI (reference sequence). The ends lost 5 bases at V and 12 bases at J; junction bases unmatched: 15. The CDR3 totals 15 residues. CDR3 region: CASSGRGARGVDQYF. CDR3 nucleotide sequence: TGTGCCAGCAGTGGCCGAGGGGCGCGGGGGGTCGATCAGTACTTC.

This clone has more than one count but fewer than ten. The CDR3 DNA is TGTGCCAGCAGCGTTAGCGGGAGCCAAGATACGCAGTATTTT. This gives the protein CASSVSGSQDTQYF. The chain carries TRBV11-3 and TRBJ2-3; 9 bases align to TRBD2. Per the germline V gene, CDR1 is SGHNT and CDR2 is YENEEA. This CDR3 is 14 amino acids long. With 5 bases clipped from V and 5 bases from J, the junction kept 5 bases outside the gene matches.

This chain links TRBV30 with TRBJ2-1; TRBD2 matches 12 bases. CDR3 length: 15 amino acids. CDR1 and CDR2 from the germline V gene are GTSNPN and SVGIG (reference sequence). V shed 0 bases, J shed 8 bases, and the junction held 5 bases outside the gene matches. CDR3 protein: CAWSVSLAGGDEQFF. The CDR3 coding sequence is TGTGCCTGGAGTGTAAGTCTAGCGGGAGGGGATGAGCAGTTCTTC. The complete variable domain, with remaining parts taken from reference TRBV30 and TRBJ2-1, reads SQTIHQWPATLVQPVGSPLSLECTVEGTSNPNLYWYRQAAGRGLQLLFYSVGIGQISSEVPQNLSASRPQDRQFILSSKKLLLSDSGFYLCAWSVSLAGGDEQFFGPGTRLTVL.

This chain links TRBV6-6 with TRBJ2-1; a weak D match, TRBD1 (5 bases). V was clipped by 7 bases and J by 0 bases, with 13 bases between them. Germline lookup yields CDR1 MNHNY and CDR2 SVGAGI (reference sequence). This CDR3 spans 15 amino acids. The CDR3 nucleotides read TGTGCCAGCATAGAAACAGGTAGCTCCTACAATGAGCAGTTCTTC. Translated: CASIETGSSYNEQFF.

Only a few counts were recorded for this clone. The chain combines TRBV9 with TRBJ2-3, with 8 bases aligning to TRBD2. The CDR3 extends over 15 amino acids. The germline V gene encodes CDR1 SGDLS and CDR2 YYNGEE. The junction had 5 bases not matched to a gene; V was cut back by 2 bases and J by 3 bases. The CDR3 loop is CASSVTGTSTDTQYF. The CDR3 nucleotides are TGTGCCAGCAGCGTTACCGGGACTAGTACAGATACGCAGTATTTT. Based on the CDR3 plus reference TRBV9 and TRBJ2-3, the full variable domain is DSGVTQTPKHLITATGQRVTLRCSPRSGDLSVYWYQQSLDQGLQFLIQYYNGEERAKGNILERFSAQQFPDLHSELNLSSLELGDSALYFCASSVTGTSTDTQYFGPGTRLTVL.

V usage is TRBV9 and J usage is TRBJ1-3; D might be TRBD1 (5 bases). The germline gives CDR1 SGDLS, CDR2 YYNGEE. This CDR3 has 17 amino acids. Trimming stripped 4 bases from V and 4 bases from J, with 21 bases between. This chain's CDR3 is CASSLETAHPAGNTIYF. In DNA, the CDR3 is TGTGCCAGCAGCCTTGAGACAGCACACCCTGCGGGAAACACCATATATTTT. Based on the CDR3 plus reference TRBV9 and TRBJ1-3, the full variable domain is DSGVTQTPKHLITATGQRVTLRCSPRSGDLSVYWYQQSLDQGLQFLIQYYNGEERAKGNILERFSAQQFPDLHSELNLSSLELGDSALYFCASSLETAHPAGNTIYFGEGSWLTVV.

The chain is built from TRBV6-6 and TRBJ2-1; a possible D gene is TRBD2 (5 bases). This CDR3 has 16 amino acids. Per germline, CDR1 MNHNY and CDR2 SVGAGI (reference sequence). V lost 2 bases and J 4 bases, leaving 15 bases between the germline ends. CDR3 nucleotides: TGTGCCAGCAGTTACCCATCAAGGAGGAGGTACAATGAGCAGTTCTTC. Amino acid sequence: CASSYPSRRRYNEQFF.

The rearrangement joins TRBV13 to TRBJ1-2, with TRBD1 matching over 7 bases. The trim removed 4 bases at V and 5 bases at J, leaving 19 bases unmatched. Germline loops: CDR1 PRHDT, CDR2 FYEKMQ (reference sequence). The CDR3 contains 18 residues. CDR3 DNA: TGTGCCAGCAGCTCATCTCCGTTGGCCAGGGGGTTGGTGTATGGCTACACCTTC. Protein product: CASSSSPLARGLVYGYTF.